Below are 2 T cell receptor beta chains sequenced from a single sample in a study of blood T cells in healthy people across ages. Primed by a sample-barcoded 5' primer and a J-beta primer mix, a second PCR proceeded for about 6 to 12 cycles. TCRdb re-analysed the 5' RACE reads in MiXCR, keeping a single row per CDR3 protein. The table shows around 1.5 million distinct CDR3 sequences, with roughly 60% occurring only once. Sequencing input: blood. The receptors derive from a man aged 18 to 30 in good health.

Of note for this clonotype: One end of the junction is discordant with germline, which a read error may explain. V usage is TRBV5-1 and J usage is TRBJ2-3, with no clear D. The CDR3 length is 11 residues. Germline V lookup: CDR1 SGHRS, CDR2 YFSETQ. CDR3 DNA sequence: TGCCCCAGCAGCCTGACAGATACGCAGTATTTT. Its protein product is CPSSLTDTQYF. Full variable domain (outside the CDR3, taken from reference TRBV5-1 and TRBJ2-3): KAGVTQTPRYLIKTRGQQVTLSCSPISGHRSVSWYQQTPGQGLQFLFEYFSETQRNKGNFPGRFSGRQFSNSRSEMNVSTLELGDSALYLCPSSLTDTQYFGPGTRLTVL.

This clonotype was seen only a few times. The chain is built from TRBV20-1 and TRBJ2-1, with a weak D call TRBD2 (5 bases). Trimming took 2 bases from V and 1 from J, leaving 15 bases between them. The CDR3 extends over 16 amino acids. Germline values: CDR1 DFQATT, CDR2 SNEGSKA (reference sequence). The CDR3 is CSARHYDPGSYNEQFF. DNA for the CDR3: TGCAGTGCTAGACATTACGACCCGGGGTCCTACAATGAGCAGTTCTTC.